The rows below give T cell receptor beta chains drawn from one sample of a study of T-cell reconstitution after alpha-beta-depleted transplantation in children. MiXCR, run by TCRdb on the PCR reads, gives a single entry per CDR3 protein. The sample records approximately 640,000 distinct CDR3 sequences, around a sixth being singletons. Sample: PBMCs from the stem cell graft donor, taken from the stem cell graft. The receptors come from a human donor who donated a stem cell graft to a child with acute myeloid leukemia. Both conserved end residues are part of each CDR3. The D gene is left open where the match is weak. Clone size appears in some rows only: once, few, many, or a class for an expanded clone.

V gene	J gene	clone size	D gene	CDR3 protein
TRBV9	TRBJ1-1	NA	NA	CASSKDKNTEAFF
TRBV6-1	TRBJ1-2	many	NA	CASRPVLGIDYGYTF
TRBV20-1	TRBJ2-7	many	NA	CSAREHGTTYEQYF
TRBV10-3	TRBJ1-2	many	NA	CAISEGGYTF
TRBV6-6	TRBJ2-1	many	NA	CASGVDEQFF
TRBV5-6	TRBJ1-2	NA	TRBD1	CASSLAGTGGAGGYTF
TRBV7-8	TRBJ2-2	NA	NA	CASSLSPLGTTGELFF
TRBV20-1	TRBJ2-5	many	NA	CSARDRARTLETQYF
TRBV2	TRBJ2-1	NA	NA	CASSEERGGYNEQFF
TRBV12-3/TRBV12-4	TRBJ2-7	many	TRBD1	CASSWYWTGSEQYF
TRBV9	TRBJ2-5	few	TRBD1	CASSVGTGALQETQYF
TRBV28	TRBJ1-4	NA	NA	CASSDKMGGKLFF
TRBV20-1	TRBJ2-4	many	TRBD2	CSAGSGGQNIQYF
TRBV7-8	TRBJ2-5	many	NA	CASSLTRWGAEGRPQYF
TRBV6-5	TRBJ2-3	NA	NA	CASSYGGLDTDTQYF
TRBV10-3	TRBJ1-1	few	NA	CAISEVGLNTEAFF
TRBV12-3/TRBV12-4	TRBJ2-5	NA	NA	CASSSVQGGGVETQYF
TRBV4-1	TRBJ2-1	NA	TRBD2	CASSHEASGGHNNEQFF
TRBV7-2	TRBJ2-5	few	NA	CASSLETVGTQYF
TRBV28	TRBJ2-3	NA	TRBD1	CASSLGFGTGTDTQYF
TRBV10-3	TRBJ2-3	NA	TRBD2	CAISSPGTSGGTDTQYF
TRBV20-1	TRBJ2-5	many	TRBD2	CSAVSGGEETQYF
TRBV7-8	TRBJ2-6	NA	NA	CASSLSVWGNSGANVLTF
TRBV10-3	TRBJ2-1	many	NA	CAISHGRGGYNEQFF
TRBV20-1	TRBJ1-1	few	TRBD1	CSARESGGHGTEAFF
TRBV12-3/TRBV12-4	TRBJ1-5	many	NA	CASSFGDNSNQPQHF